The clone carrying this T cell receptor beta chain was observed a few times. Its antigen is currently unknown. This record belongs to a study of response to subunit inactivated influenza vaccine. Study-wide results and caveats: The authors suggested that every seasonal influenza vaccination recruits few new T cells.

After removal of 4 bases from V and 2 bases from J, the junction contained 17 bases not matched to a gene. This CDR3 has 17 residues. Per germline, CDR1 DFQATT and CDR2 SNEGSKA (reference sequence). In TCRdb, the RT-PCR reads were re-called with MiXCR into one record per CDR3 protein. The sample gives hundreds of thousands of distinct CDR3 sequences, around 13% of which show up once; about 7.6% is in the top ten. The source of this sequence is a man aged 45-60 years who received an inactivated influenza vaccine. The gene calls are TRBV20-1 and TRBJ2-7; 7 bases match TRBD2. This specimen was PBMCs from blood, taken 14 to 15 days before vaccination. CDR3 bases: TGCAGTGCTAACATACGACGTACTAGCGCATATACCTACGAGCAGTACTTC. Its protein is CSANIRRTSAYTYEQYF.